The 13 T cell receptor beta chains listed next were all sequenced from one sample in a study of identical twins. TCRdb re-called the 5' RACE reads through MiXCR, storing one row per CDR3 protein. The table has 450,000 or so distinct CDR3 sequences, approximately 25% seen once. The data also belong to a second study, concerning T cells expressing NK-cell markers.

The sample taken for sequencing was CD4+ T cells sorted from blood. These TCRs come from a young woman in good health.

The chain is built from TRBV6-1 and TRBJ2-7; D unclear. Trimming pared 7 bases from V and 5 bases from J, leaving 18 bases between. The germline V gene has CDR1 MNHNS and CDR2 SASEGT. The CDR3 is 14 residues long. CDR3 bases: TGTGCCAGCACCAACCCGGGTTTCTTGAACGAGCAGTACTTC. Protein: CASTNPGFLNEQYF.

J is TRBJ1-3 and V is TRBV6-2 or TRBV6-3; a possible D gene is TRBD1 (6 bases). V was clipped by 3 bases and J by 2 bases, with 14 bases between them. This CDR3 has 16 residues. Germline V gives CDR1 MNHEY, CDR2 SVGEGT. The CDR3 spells CASSYWTATTGNTIYF. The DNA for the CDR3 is TGTGCCAGCAGTTATTGGACAGCTACTACTGGAAACACCATATATTTT.

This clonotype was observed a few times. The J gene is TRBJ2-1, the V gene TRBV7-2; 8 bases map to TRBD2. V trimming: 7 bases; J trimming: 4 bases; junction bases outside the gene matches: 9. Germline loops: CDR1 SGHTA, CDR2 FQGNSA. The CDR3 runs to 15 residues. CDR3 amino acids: CASTVAASGYNEQFF. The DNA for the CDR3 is TGTGCCAGCACGGTGGCCGCTAGCGGGTACAATGAGCAGTTCTTC.

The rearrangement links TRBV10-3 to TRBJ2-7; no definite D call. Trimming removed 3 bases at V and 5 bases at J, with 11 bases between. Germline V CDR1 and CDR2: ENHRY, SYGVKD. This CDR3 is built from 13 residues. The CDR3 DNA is TGTGCCATCAGTGATACACCAGTAGACGAGCAGTACTTC. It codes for CAISDTPVDEQYF.

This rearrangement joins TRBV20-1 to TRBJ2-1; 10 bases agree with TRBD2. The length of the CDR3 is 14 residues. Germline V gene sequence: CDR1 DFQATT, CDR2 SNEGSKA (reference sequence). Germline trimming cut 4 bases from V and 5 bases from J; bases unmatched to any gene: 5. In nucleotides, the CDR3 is TGCAGTGCTAAGAGAGCGGGAGGGGACAATGAGCAGTTCTTC. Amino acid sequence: CSAKRAGGDNEQFF.

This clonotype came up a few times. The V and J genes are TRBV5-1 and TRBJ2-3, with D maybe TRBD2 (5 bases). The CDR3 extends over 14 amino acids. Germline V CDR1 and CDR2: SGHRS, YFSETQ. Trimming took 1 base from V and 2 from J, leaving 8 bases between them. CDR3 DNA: TGCGCCAGCAGCTTGTCGGGAATCACAGATACGCAGTATTTT. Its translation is CASSLSGITDTQYF.

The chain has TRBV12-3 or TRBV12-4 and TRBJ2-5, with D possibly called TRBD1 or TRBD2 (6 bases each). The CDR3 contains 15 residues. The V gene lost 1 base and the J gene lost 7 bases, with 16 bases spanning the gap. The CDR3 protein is CASSLVLGGSGTQYF. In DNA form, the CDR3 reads TGTGCCAGCAGTTTAGTGCTCGGGGGCTCCGGGACCCAGTACTTC.

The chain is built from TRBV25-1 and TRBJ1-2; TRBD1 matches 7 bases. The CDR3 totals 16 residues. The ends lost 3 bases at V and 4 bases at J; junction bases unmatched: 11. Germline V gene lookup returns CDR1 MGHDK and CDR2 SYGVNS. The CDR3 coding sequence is TGTGCCAGCAGTGATCAAGTCGTCGGGACAGCCTATGGCTACACCTTC. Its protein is CASSDQVVGTAYGYTF.

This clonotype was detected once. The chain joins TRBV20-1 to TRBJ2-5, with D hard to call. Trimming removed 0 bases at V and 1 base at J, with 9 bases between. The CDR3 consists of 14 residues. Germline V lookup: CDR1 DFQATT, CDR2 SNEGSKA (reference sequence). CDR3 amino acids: CSARDRRFQETQYF. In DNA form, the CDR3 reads TGCAGTGCTAGAGATCGCCGTTTCCAAGAGACCCAGTACTTC.

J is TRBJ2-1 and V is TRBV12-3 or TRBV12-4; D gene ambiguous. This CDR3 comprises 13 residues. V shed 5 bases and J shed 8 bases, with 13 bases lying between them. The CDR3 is CASSPLSEDEQFF. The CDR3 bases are TGTGCCAGCAGTCCGCTGTCAGAGGATGAGCAGTTCTTC.

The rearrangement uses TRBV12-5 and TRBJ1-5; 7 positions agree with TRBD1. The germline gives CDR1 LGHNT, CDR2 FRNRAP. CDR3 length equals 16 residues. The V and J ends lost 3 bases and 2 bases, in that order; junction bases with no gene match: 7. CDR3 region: CASGLDRVYGNQPQHF. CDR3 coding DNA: TGTGCTAGTGGTTTAGACAGGGTTTATGGCAATCAGCCCCAGCATTTT.

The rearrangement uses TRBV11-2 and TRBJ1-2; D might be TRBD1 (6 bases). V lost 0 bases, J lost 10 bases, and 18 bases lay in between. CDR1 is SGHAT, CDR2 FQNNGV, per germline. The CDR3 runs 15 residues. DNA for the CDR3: TGTGCCAGCAGCTTAGAACCAGGGGTGAGAGGAGACTACACCTTC. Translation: CASSLEPGVRGDYTF.

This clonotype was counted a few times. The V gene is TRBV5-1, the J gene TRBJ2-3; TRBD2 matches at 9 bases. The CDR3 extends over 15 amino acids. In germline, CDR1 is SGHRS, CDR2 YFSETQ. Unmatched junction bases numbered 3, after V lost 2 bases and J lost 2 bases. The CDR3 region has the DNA TGCGCCAGCAGCTTTAGCGGGAGCGTCACAGATACGCAGTATTTT. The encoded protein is CASSFSGSVTDTQYF.